Included here is one T cell receptor (beta chain) sequence, with context. As yet, its antigen is unknown. CD8 cells classed as naive were CD45RO-negative and positively selected for CCR7, excluding terminally differentiated effector memory CD45RA+ cells. There were no recent acute infections or vaccinations among the donors, who were healthy HIV-negative adults. Method: immunoSEQ multiplex PCR; TCRdb's copy keeps in-frame clones and lacks some. The sample includes about 2,200,000 clones, under 95% of them seen just once. Trimming cost V 2 bases and J 3 bases; bases outside gene matches: 11. This CDR3 comprises 19 residues. Germline values: CDR1 GTSNPN, CDR2 SVGIG (reference sequence). This entry is derived from a study of shared clonotypes between healthy human individuals. Whole-study results and caveats: The naive CD4 repertoires of a handful of donors were compared, and approximately 5.3% of clonotypes were shared.

Sequencing used naive CD8+ T cells from PBMCs. The chain uses TRBV30 and TRBJ2-3; 16 bases fit TRBD2. The TCR sequence derives from a man aged 18 to 35 in good health. Some clones in this sample may be carry-over from other donors' samples. The CDR3 nucleotides are TGTGCCTGGAGTTTTGGGGGACTAGCGGGAGGGCCGTGGACAGATACGCAGTATTTT. Its translation: CAWSFGGLAGGPWTDTQYF.